This entry concerns a single T cell receptor beta chain. In germline, CDR1 is MNHEY, CDR2 SMNVEV (reference sequence). This CDR3 is built from 15 residues. V lost 6 bases to trimming and J lost 10 bases; unmatched junction nucleotides: 12. In the source study's methods: Using reference gene primer amplification, nucleated cell counts were estimated. Clones were sequenced by immunoSEQ multiplex PCR, and TCRdb holds only the in-frame ones, with some missing. That table supplies the V and J calls and clone size; D and trimming were determined from the DNA. The repertoire consists of approximately 80,000 clones, with about 86% occurring once and the leading ten covering approximately 44%. The data were taken from a study of blood T cell repertoires in COVID-19. About the study: COVID-19 samples from acute and convalescent phases originated in the United States, Italy and Spain. The cDNA or gDNA used as material had been derived from T cells, B-cell-depleted T cells, or PBMCs.

This clonotype originated in an elderly man with acute or convalescent COVID-19. The rearrangement links TRBV27 to TRBJ2-1, with 10 bases fitting TRBD2. The material sequenced was peripheral blood. The CDR3 protein is CASSPSGRVTMEQFF. The DNA of the CDR3 is TGTGCCAGCAGCCCAAGCGGGAGGGTTACGATGGAGCAGTTCTTC.